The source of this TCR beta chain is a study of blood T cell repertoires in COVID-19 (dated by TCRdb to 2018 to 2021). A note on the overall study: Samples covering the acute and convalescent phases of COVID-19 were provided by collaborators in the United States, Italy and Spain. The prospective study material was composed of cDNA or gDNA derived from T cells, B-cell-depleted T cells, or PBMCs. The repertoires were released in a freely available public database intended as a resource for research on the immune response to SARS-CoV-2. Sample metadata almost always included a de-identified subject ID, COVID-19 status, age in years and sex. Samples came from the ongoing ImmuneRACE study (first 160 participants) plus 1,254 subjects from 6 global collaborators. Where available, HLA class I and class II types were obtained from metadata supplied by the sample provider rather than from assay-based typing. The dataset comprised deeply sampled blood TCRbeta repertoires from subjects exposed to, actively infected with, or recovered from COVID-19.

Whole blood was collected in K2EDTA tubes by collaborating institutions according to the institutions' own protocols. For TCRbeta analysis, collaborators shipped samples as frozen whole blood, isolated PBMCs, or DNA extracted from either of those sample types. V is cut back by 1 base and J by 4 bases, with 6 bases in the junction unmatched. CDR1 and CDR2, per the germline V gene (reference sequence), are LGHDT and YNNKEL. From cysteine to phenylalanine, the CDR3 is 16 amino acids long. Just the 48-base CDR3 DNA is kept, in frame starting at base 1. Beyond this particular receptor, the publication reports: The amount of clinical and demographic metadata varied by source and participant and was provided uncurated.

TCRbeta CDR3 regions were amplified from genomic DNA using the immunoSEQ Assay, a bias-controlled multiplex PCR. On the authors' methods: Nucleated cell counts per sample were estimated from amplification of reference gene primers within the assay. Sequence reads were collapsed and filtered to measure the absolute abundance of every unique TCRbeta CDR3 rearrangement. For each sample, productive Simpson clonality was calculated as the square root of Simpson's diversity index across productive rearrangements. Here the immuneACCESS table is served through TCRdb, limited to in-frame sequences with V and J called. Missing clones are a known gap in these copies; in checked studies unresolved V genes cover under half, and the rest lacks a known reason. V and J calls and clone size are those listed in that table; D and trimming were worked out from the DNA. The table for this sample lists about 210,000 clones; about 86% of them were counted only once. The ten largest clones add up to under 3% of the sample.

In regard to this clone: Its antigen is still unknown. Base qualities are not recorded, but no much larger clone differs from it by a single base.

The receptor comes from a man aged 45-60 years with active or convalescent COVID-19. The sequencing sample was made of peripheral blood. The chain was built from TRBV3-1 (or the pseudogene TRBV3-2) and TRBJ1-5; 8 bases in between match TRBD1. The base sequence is TGTGCCAGCAGCCAAGGAGCAGGGGGCGAGAATCAGCCCCAGCATTTT. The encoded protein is CASSQGAGGENQPQHF.